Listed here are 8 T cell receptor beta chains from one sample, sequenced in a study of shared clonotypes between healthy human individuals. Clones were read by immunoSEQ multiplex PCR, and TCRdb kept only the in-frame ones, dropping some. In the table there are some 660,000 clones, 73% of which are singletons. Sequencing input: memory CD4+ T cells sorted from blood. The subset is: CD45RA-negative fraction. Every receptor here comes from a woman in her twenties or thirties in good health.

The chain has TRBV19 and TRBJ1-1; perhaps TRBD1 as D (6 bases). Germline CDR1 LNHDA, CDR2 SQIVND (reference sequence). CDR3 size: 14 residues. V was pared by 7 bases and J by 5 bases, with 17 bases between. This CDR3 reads CASTPRGRGTEAFF. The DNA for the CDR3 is TGTGCCAGTACCCCCAGGGGAAGAGGAACTGAAGCTTTCTTT.

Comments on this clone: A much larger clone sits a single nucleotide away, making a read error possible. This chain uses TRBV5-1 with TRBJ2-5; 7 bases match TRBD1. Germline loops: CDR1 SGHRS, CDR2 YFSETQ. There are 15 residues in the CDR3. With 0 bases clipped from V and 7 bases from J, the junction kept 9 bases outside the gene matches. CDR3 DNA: TGCGCCAGCAGCTTGGGGGACAGAGACACGAGGACCCAGTACTTC. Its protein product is CASSLGDRDTRTQYF.

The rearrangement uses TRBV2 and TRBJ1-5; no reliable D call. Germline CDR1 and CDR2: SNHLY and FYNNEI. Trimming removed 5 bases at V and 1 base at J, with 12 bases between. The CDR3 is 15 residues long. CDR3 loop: CASSTARMSNQPQHF. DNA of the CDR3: TGTGCCAGCAGTACCGCTAGAATGAGCAATCAGCCCCAGCATTTT. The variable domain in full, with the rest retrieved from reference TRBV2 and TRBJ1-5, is EPEVTQTPSHQVTQMGQEVILRCVPISNHLYFYWYRQILGQKVEFLVSFYNNEISEKSEIFDDQFSVERPDGSNFTLKIRSTKLEDSAMYFCASSTARMSNQPQHFGDGTRLSIL.

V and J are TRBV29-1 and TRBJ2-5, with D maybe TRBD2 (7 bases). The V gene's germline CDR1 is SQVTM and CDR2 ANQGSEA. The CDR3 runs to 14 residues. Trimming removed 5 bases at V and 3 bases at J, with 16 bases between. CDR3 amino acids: CSVLLAGAKETQYF. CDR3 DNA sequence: TGCAGCGTTTTGCTTGCGGGGGCTAAAGAGACCCAGTACTTC.

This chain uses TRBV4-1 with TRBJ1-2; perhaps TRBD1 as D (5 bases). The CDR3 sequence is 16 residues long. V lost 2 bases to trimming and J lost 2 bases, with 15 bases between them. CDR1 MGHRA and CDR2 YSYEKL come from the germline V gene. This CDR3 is CASSQTGSPPNYGYTF. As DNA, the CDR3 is TGCGCCAGCAGCCAAACAGGAAGCCCCCCCAACTATGGCTACACCTTC.

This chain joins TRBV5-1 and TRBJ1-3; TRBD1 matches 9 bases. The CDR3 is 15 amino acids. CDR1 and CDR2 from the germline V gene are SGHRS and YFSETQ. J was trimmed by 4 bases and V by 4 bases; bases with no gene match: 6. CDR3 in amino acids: CASSTTGGGGNTIYF. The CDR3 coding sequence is TGCGCCAGCAGCACGACAGGGGGAGGAGGAAACACCATATATTTT.

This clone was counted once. The CDR3 DNA reads as TGTGCCAGCAGCTTGGTTTGGGGTCCCTATGGCTACACCTTC. Its translation: CASSLVWGPYGYTF. The gene calls are TRBV5-8 and TRBJ1-2; no clear D gene. The CDR3 loop spans 14 amino acids. Germline lookup yields CDR1 SGHTS and CDR2 YDEGEE. V dropped 0 bases and J dropped 4 bases, with 10 bases sitting between them. Based on the CDR3 plus reference TRBV5-8 and TRBJ1-2, the full variable domain is EAGVTQSPTHLIKTRGQQATLRCSPISGHTSVYWYQQALGLGLQFLLWYDEGEERNRGNFPPRFSGRQFPNYSSELNVNALELEDSALYLCASSLVWGPYGYTFGSGTRLTVV.

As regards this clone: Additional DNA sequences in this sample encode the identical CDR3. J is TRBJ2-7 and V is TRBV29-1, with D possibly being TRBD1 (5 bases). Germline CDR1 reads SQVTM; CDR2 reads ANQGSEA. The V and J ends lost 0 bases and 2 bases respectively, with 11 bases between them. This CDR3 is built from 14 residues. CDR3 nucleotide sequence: TGCAGCGTTGAAGACCGAGCAGGGACCTACGAGCAGTACTTC. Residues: CSVEDRAGTYEQYF.